Below, 9 T cell receptor beta chains from the same sample are listed, as sequenced in a study of vaccination effects on CD4 cells after COVID-19. This table comes from immunoSEQ multiplex PCR, and its TCRdb copy is limited to in-frame clones, with some not included. The sample has about 45,000 clones; approximately 81% are singletons. Expansion with viral peptide pools was applied to antigen-specific CD4+ T cells by the ViraFEST assay prior to sequencing. With more than 9 days of culture completed, CD4+ T cells were isolated. Sometime from March through December 2020, the person acquired a SARS-CoV-2 infection that PCR confirmed. No antigens are known for them. The material sequenced was CD4+ T cells from PBMCs cultured with a peptide pool, taken before COVID-19 vaccination. All receptors come from a human donor who had a prior SARS-CoV-2 infection.

This chain joins TRBV9 and TRBJ1-3, with D perhaps TRBD1 (5 bases). The V and J ends lost 3 bases and 9 bases respectively, with 19 bases between them. The CDR3 is 15 residues long. From germline, CDR1 is SGDLS and CDR2 YYNGEE. CDR3 region: CASSGRPGQRGTIYF. DNA of the CDR3: TGTGCCAGCAGCGGCCGTCCAGGCCAGAGGGGCACCATATATTTT.

The chain has TRBV2 and TRBJ2-3; TRBD2 is a possible D gene (6 bases). Germline lookup yields CDR1 SNHLY and CDR2 FYNNEI. This CDR3 region has 14 residues. V lost 7 bases and J lost 2, with 13 bases in between. CDR3 loop: CASTRTTDTDTQYF. DNA for the CDR3: TGTGCCAGCACAAGGACTACCGACACAGATACGCAGTATTTT. Full variable domain (missing parts from reference TRBV2 and TRBJ2-3): EPEVTQTPSHQVTQMGQEVILRCVPISNHLYFYWYRQILGQKVEFLVSFYNNEISEKSEIFDDQFSVERPDGSNFTLKIRSTKLEDSAMYFCASTRTTDTDTQYFGPGTRLTVL.

This rearrangement joins TRBV7-2 to TRBJ2-1; tentative D call: TRBD2 (7 bases). The CDR3 contains 14 residues. V lost 3 bases and J lost 7, with 13 bases in between. Germline CDR1 reads SGHTA; CDR2 reads FQGNSA. The CDR3 DNA reads as TGTGCCAGCAGCTTGGGGGGGCTTTATAATGAGCAGTTCTTC. Residues: CASSLGGLYNEQFF.

The CDR3 nucleotides are TGTGCCAGCTCACCACCTGAGACAGGGGGAACCTACGAGCAGTACTTC. This encodes CASSPPETGGTYEQYF. The V gene is TRBV18, the J gene TRBJ2-7; TRBD1 matches at 9 bases. Germline V lookup: CDR1 KGHSH, CDR2 LQKENI. This CDR3 is built from 16 residues. The V and J ends lost 0 bases and 2 bases, in that order; junction bases with no gene match: 5. Full variable domain (remainder filled in from reference TRBV18 and TRBJ2-7): NAGVMQNPRHLVRRRGQEARLRCSPMKGHSHVYWYRQLPEEGLKFMVYLQKENIIDESGMPKERFSAEFPKEGPSILRIQQVVRGDSAAYFCASSPPETGGTYEQYFGPGTRLTVT.

The chain couples TRBV2 to TRBJ2-2, with D unresolved. The V end lost 5 bases, the J end lost 3 bases, and 19 bases lay between the germline ends. There are 17 residues in the CDR3. CDR1 and CDR2 from the germline V gene are SNHLY and FYNNEI. The CDR3 DNA is TGTGCCAGCAGTTATGGGTCCCCCTGGGAAGACACCGGGGAGCTGTTTTTT. Translated, it gives CASSYGSPWEDTGELFF.

The J gene is TRBJ2-1, the V gene TRBV25-1, with 14 positions matching TRBD2. V trimming: 1 base; J trimming: 8 bases; junction bases outside the gene matches: 10. Germline V gene data show CDR1 as MGHDK and CDR2 as SYGVNS. CDR3 length: 18 amino acids. CDR3 nucleotide sequence: TGTGCCAGCAGTGAATCTGGCCAGACTAGCGGGGGGGCGTATGAGCAGTTCTTC. Translation gives CASSESGQTSGGAYEQFF.

V and J are TRBV20-1 and TRBJ2-1; D remains unclear. The CDR3 contains 11 residues. The V end lost 2 bases, the J end lost 6 bases, and 5 bases lay between the germline ends. The germline V gene encodes CDR1 DFQATT and CDR2 SNEGSKA (reference sequence). The chain's CDR3 is CSARSPNEQFF. Written as DNA, the CDR3 is TGCAGTGCTAGATCTCCCAATGAGCAGTTCTTC.

The rearrangement joins TRBV30 to TRBJ2-7, with D maybe TRBD1 (6 bases). CDR1 is GTSNPN and CDR2 is SVGIG in the germline V gene (reference sequence). Trimming shortened V by 1 base and J by 6 bases, and 7 bases separated the two germline ends. The CDR3 spans 11 residues. The chain's CDR3 is CAWSDRVEQYF. CDR3 coding DNA: TGTGCCTGGAGTGACAGGGTCGAGCAGTACTTC.

This clone came up many times. This chain links TRBV6-5 with TRBJ2-2; D is possibly TRBD2 (5 bases). Germline V gene sequence: CDR1 MNHEY, CDR2 SVGAGI. CDR3 length equals 13 residues. V lost 6 bases and J 5 bases, leaving 10 bases between the germline ends. In DNA form, the CDR3 reads TGTGCCAGCAGGATAGCGTCGACCGGGGAGCTGTTTTTT. Protein: CASRIASTGELFF.